This T cell receptor beta chain comes out of a study of blood T cell repertoires in COVID-19. Study-wide context: The samples span acute and convalescent COVID-19 from the United States, Italy and Spain. Sources were T cells, B-cell-depleted T cells, or PBMCs; the material itself was cDNA or gDNA.

Germline V gives CDR1 SGHAT, CDR2 FQNNGV. The V and J ends lost 2 bases and 5 bases respectively, with 17 bases between them. The CDR3 has 16 residues. Per the original data handling: Nucleated cell number was recorded as an estimate derived from reference gene primer amplification. Clones were sequenced by immunoSEQ multiplex PCR, and TCRdb holds only the in-frame ones, with some missing. V, J and clone size are taken as reported in that table, and D and trimming were inferred from the DNA itself. This table holds approximately 74,000 clones, roughly 80% found once. The material sequenced was peripheral blood. The chain carries TRBV11-2 and TRBJ2-3; D might be TRBD2 (7 bases). The receptor was derived from an elderly woman with active or convalescent COVID-19. CDR3 bases: TGTGCCAGCAGCTTATCCTCCCAGGGGAGGGGAGATACGCAGTATTTT. Residues: CASSLSSQGRGDTQYF.